Listed below are T cell receptor beta chains from one sample, sequenced in a study of shared clonotypes between healthy human individuals. Measured with immunoSEQ multiplex PCR; TCRdb has only the in-frame clones, and not every one. The data show about 500,000 clones, approximately 80% seen once. Material for sequencing was PBMCs. Receptor source: a woman in her thirties or forties in good health. Some clones in this sample may be carry-over from other donors' samples. CDR3s include the opening cysteine and the closing phenylalanine or tryptophan. The order of the fields is D gene, J gene, clone size, V gene, CDR3 DNA, CDR3 protein. The D gene is left open where the match is weak. Where a row states a size, it is once, few, many or the class of an expanded clone; other rows omit it.

>TRBD1|TRBJ2-7|.|TRBV7-8
TGTGCCAGCAGCCCTAGGACAGGCCCCTACGAGCAGTACTTC
CASSPRTGPYEQYF
>.|TRBJ2-3|.|TRBV28
TGTGCCAGCAGGGACTGGCGAGGGGCAACAGATACGCAGTATTTT
CASRDWRGATDTQYF
>.|TRBJ2-3|.|TRBV9
TGTGCCAGCAGCGTACTAGACTACACAGATACGCAGTATTTT
CASSVLDYTDTQYF
>TRBD2|TRBJ2-7|once|TRBV7-2
TGTGCCAGCAGCTTAGCGCTAGGGACTAGCGGGTTTAGCTTC
CASSLALGTSGFSF
>TRBD2|TRBJ2-7|.|TRBV6-1
TGTGCCAGCTGGACTAGCGGGAGGGCCGGCGAGCAGTACTTC
CASWTSGRAGEQYF
>.|TRBJ2-7|few|TRBV11-2
TGTGCCAGCAGCTTAGGGTCCAGGGGCCCCTACGAGCAGTACTTC
CASSLGSRGPYEQYF
>TRBD2|TRBJ2-1|once|TRBV7-9
TGTGCCAGCAGCCAGGGACTAGCGGGCCCCCGTTCCTACAATGAGCAGTTCTTC
CASSQGLAGPRSYNEQFF
>TRBD1|TRBJ1-2|.|TRBV6-1
TGTGCCAGCAGTGATCCGGGACAGGGTATTTATGGCTACACCTTC
CASSDPGQGIYGYTF
>.|TRBJ2-7|.|TRBV7-2
TGTGCCAGCAGCCGGCTAGGGGAAGGGGAATACTTC
CASSRLGEGEYF
>.|TRBJ1-4|.|TRBV6-7
TGTGCCAGCAACAAAAAAGGGAGGGAAAAACTGTTTTTT
CASNKKGREKLFF
>TRBD2|TRBJ2-7|.|TRBV10-3
TGTGCCATCAGTGAGCATAGTCCGGGGCTAGCGGGAGACAAGAGCTCCTACGAGCAGTACTTC
CAISEHSPGLAGDKSSYEQYF
>TRBD2|TRBJ2-3|few|TRBV4-2
TGTGCCAGCAGCCAACAGCAGGGCGGGAGCTCGAGCACAGATACGCAGTATTTT
CASSQQQGGSSSTDTQYF
>.|TRBJ1-1|.|TRBV29-1
TGCAGCGCCCACCAACCCCGGGGGAACACTGAAGCTTTCTTT
CSAHQPRGNTEAFF
>.|TRBJ1-4|.|TRBV5-1
TGCGCCAGCAGCTTCCGGGAAAATAATGAAAAACTGTTTTTT
CASSFRENNEKLFF
>.|TRBJ2-2|few|TRBV13
TGTGCCAGCTGGATTTATGGGAACACCGGGGAGCTGTTTTTT
CASWIYGNTGELFF
>.|TRBJ2-3|.|TRBV27
TGTGCCAGCAGTTTTTGGGGGGCAATCACTAGCACAGATACGCAGTATTTT
CASSFWGAITSTDTQYF
>.|TRBJ2-1|once|TRBV19
TGTGCCAGTAGTCGCCTGACTAGACCGGTCCCCAATGAGCAGTTCTTC
CASSRLTRPVPNEQFF
>.|TRBJ2-7|.|TRBV30
TGTGCCTGGAGAACTAGGGGCTCCTACGAGCAGTACTTC
CAWRTRGSYEQYF
>.|TRBJ2-5|.|TRBV18
TGTGCCAGCTCACCTCGGACTAACCAAGAGACCCAGTACTTC
CASSPRTNQETQYF
>.|TRBJ1-2|.|TRBV2
TGTGCCAGCAGTGAAAGCTATGGCTACACCTTC
CASSESYGYTF
>.|TRBJ2-1|.|TRBV5-6
TGTGCCAGCAGCGCGGCAGGGCGCGATGAGCAGTTCTTC
CASSAAGRDEQFF
>TRBD2|TRBJ2-2|.|TRBV11-2
TGTGCCAGCAGCTTTACCCTAGCGGGAGCCGGCACCGGGGAGCTGTTTTTT
CASSFTLAGAGTGELFF
>.|TRBJ1-3|few|TRBV7-9
TGTGCCAGCAGCCCCGATATTTCGCCAAACACCATATATTTT
CASSPDISPNTIYF
>TRBD2|TRBJ2-5|.|TRBV7-8
TGTGCCAGCAGCTTCTCTTGGGTGACTAGCGGGAGCGAGGAGACCCAGTACTTC
CASSFSWVTSGSEETQYF
>.|TRBJ1-2|.|TRBV4-1
TGCGCCAGCAGCCCATCTATCGGGGGGGAACTTTCTAACTATGGCTACACCTTC
CASSPSIGGELSNYGYTF
>TRBD2|TRBJ2-5|.|TRBV7-2
TGTGCCAGCAGCTTAGCGTTCTCAGGCGGGGGAGAGTACTTC
CASSLAFSGGGEYF
>.|TRBJ1-2|.|TRBV25-1
TGTGCCAGCAGTGATGCTGGACGCATACATGGCTACACCTTC
CASSDAGRIHGYTF
>.|TRBJ2-1|.|TRBV29-1
TGCAGCGTTGAAGACAGGTGGGAGCAGTTCTTC
CSVEDRWEQFF
>.|TRBJ2-2|.|TRBV28
TGTGCCACCCAAAAGGGGAACACCGGGGAGCTGTTTTTT
CATQKGNTGELFF
>.|TRBJ2-3|.|TRBV4-3
TGCGCCAGCAGCCAAGGAGGGCGGGTGAGCACAGATACGCAGTATTTT
CASSQGGRVSTDTQYF
>.|TRBJ2-7|.|TRBV7-2
TGTGCCAGCAGCTTAGAGGCGGGCGAGCAGTACTTC
CASSLEAGEQYF
>.|TRBJ1-1|once|TRBV18
TGTGCCAGCTCACCGGGGGGAGGTGTCCCTGAAGCTTTCTTT
CASSPGGGVPEAFF
>.|TRBJ2-4|.|TRBV19
TGTGCCAGTAGTAATATGAGGGTAGTAGGAAACATTCAGTACTTC
CASSNMRVVGNIQYF
>.|TRBJ2-1|.|TRBV9
TGTGCCAGCAGCGTAGGGTCCACCGCCCGGAACAATGAGCAGTTCTTC
CASSVGSTARNNEQFF
>.|TRBJ2-1|.|TRBV4-3
TGCGCCAGCAGCCCCTCTATGGCGCGGGGAGTTTACAATGAGCAGTTCTTC
CASSPSMARGVYNEQFF
>.|TRBJ2-3|.|TRBV7-6
TGTGCCAGCACCAACCCCACAGATACGCAGTATTTT
CASTNPTDTQYF
>TRBD1|TRBJ1-2|.|TRBV14
TGTGCCAGCAGCCAAGGATCGACAGGGGTCTATGGCTACACCTTC
CASSQGSTGVYGYTF
>.|TRBJ1-1|.|TRBV30
TGTGCCGGAAACAGGGAACGGAGCACTGAAGCTTTCTTT
CAGNRERSTEAFF
>.|TRBJ1-1|.|TRBV6-4
TGTGCCAGCAGTGTCTCCATGAACACTGAAGCTTTCTTT
CASSVSMNTEAFF
>.|TRBJ2-3|.|TRBV5-4
TGTGCCAGCACCCCCCAGGACACAGATACGCAGTATTTT
CASTPQDTDTQYF
>TRBD2|TRBJ2-6|.|TRBV30
TGTGCCTGGAGTAGAAGCGGGAGGGCTGGGGCCAACGTCCTGACTTTC
CAWSRSGRAGANVLTF
>TRBD1|TRBJ2-2|many|TRBV19
TGTGCCAGTAGTGCCCTGACAGGGGACGGGGAGCTGTTTTTT
CASSALTGDGELFF
>.|TRBJ2-4|.|TRBV4-1
TGCGCCAGCAGCCCGCAAACGGCGACAGGAGATCTTCAGTACTTC
CASSPQTATGDLQYF
>.|TRBJ2-7|.|TRBV7-3
TGTGCCAGCAGCTTAAACAGAAACTCCTACGAGCAGTACTTC
CASSLNRNSYEQYF
>.|TRBJ2-5|.|TRBV19
TGTGCCAGTAGTACGGGACGAAAACAAGAGACCCAGTACTTC
CASSTGRKQETQYF
>.|TRBJ2-2|.|TRBV6-4
TGTGCCAGCAGTGACGGGACGGAAGGCGGGGAGCTGTTTTTT
CASSDGTEGGELFF
>TRBD2|TRBJ2-1|.|TRBV7-3
TGTGCCAGCAGCTTAACCCTGGGTAGCGGGAATCAGTTCTTC
CASSLTLGSGNQFF
>TRBD1|TRBJ1-6|.|TRBV28
TGTGCCAGCAGCGGACAGGGTAATAATTCACCCCTCCACTTT
CASSGQGNNSPLHF
>TRBD1|TRBJ2-1|.|TRBV27
TGTGCCAGCAGAAGCACAGGGGACAATGAGCAGTTCTTC
CASRSTGDNEQFF
>TRBD2|TRBJ2-3|.|TRBV7-3
TGTGCCAGCAGCCTCGGACTAGCGGGCTTGGCAGATACGCAGTATTTT
CASSLGLAGLADTQYF
>.|TRBJ2-7|few|TRBV27
TGTGCCAGCAGTTTAATAGACACCGCCGAGCAGTACTTC
CASSLIDTAEQYF
>.|TRBJ2-7|.|TRBV11-2
TGTGCCAGCAGCTTAGATTGGCCGACACCCGAGCAGTACTTC
CASSLDWPTPEQYF
>.|TRBJ2-7|.|TRBV5-5
TGTGCCAGCAGCCCCCAGACTGGCTCCTACGAGCAGTACTTC
CASSPQTGSYEQYF